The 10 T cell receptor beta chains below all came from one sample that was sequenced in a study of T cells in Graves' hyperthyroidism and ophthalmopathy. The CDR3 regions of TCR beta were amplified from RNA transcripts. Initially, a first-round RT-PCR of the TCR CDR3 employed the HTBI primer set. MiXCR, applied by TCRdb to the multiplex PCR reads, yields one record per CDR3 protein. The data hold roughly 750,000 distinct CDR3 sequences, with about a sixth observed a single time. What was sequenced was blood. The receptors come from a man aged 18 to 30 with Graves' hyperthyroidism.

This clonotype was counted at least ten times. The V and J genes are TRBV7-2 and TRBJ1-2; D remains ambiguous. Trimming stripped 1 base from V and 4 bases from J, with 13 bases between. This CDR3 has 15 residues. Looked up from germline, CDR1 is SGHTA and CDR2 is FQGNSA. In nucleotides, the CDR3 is TGTGCCAGCAGCTTAGTTGGTGGGGTAGTCTATGGCTACACCTTC. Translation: CASSLVGGVVYGYTF. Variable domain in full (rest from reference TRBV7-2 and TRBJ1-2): GAGVSQSPSNKVTEKGKDVELRCDPISGHTALYWYRQSLGQGLEFLIYFQGNSAPDKSGLPSDRFSAERTGGSVSTLTIQRTQQEDSAVYLCASSLVGGVVYGYTFGSGTRLTVV.

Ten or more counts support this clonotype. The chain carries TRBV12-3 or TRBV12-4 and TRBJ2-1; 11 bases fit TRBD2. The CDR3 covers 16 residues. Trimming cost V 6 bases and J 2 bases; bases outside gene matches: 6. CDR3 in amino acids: CASSLRLAGTYNEQFF. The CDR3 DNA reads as TGTGCCAGCAGCCTACGACTAGCGGGAACCTACAATGAGCAGTTCTTC.

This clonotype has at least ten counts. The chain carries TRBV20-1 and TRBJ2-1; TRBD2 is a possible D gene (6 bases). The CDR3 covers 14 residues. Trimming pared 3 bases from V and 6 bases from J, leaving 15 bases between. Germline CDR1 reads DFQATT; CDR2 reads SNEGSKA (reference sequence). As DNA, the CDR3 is TGCAGTGCTAGTGAGGGAGGTGAGGGCAATGAGCAGTTCTTC. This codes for CSASEGGEGNEQFF.

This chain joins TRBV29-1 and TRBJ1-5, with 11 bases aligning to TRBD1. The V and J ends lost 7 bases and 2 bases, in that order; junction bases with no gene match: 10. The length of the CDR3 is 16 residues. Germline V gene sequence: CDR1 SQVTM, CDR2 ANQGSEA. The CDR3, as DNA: TGCAGCGCCGGGGACAGGGGGGATGATGGCAATCAGCCCCAGCATTTT. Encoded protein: CSAGDRGDDGNQPQHF.

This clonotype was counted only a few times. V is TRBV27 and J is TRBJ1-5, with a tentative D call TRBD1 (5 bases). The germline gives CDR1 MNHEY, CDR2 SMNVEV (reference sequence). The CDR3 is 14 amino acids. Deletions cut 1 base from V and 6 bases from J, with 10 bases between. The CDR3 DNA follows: TGTGCCAGCAGTTTATTTTCCCAGGGTCAGCCCCAGCATTTT. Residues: CASSLFSQGQPQHF.

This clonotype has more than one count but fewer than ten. CDR3 sequence reads: CASRELADYNEQFF. The DNA for the CDR3 is TGTGCCAGCAGGGAGCTAGCGGACTACAATGAGCAGTTCTTC. The gene calls are TRBV28 and TRBJ2-1; TRBD2 aligns across 7 bases. The CDR3 is 14 amino acids. Germline V gene sequence: CDR1 MDHEN, CDR2 SYDVKM. V dropped 6 bases and J dropped 3; count of bases not matched to a gene: 5.

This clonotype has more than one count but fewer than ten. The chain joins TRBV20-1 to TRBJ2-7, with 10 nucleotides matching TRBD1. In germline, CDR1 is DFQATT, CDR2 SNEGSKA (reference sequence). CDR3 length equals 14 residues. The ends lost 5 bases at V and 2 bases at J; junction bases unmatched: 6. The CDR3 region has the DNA TGCAGTGCTGATCGACAGGGGGCGACCTACGAGCAGTACTTC. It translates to CSADRQGATYEQYF.

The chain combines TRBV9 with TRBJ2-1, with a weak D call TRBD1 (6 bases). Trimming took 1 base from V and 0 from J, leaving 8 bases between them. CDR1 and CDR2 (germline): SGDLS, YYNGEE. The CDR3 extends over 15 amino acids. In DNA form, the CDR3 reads TGTGCCAGCAGCGTACAGGGGACCTCCTACAATGAGCAGTTCTTC. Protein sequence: CASSVQGTSYNEQFF.

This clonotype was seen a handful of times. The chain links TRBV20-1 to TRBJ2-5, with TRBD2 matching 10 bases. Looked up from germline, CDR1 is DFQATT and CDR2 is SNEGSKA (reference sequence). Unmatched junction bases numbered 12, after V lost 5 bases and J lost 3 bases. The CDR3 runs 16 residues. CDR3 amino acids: CSALPKREGIEETQYF. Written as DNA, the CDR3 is TGCAGTGCTCTCCCCAAGCGGGAGGGGATCGAAGAGACCCAGTACTTC.

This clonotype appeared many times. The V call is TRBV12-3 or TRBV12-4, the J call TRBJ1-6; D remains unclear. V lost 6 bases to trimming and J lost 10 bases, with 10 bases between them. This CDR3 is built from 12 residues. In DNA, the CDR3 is TGTGCCAGCAGCCCCGGAGGCTCACCCCTCCACTTT. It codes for CASSPGGSPLHF.